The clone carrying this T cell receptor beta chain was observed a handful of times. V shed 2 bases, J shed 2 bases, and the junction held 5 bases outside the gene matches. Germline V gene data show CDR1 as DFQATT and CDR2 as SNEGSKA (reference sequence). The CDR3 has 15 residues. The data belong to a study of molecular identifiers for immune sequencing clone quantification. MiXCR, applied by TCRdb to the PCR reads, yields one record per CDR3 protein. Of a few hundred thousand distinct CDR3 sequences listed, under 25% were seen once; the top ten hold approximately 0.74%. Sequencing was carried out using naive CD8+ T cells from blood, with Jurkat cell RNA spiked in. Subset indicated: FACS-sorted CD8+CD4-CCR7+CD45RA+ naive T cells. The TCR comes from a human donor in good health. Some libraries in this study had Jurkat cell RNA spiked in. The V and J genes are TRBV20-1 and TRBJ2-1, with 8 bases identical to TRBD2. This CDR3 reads CSARPGRATYNEQFF. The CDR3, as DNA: TGCAGTGCTAGACCCGGGAGGGCCACCTACAATGAGCAGTTCTTC.